These T cell receptor beta chains were read from a single sample in a study of cytomegalovirus exposure and HLA in healthy donors. TCRdb's copy holds only in-frame clones and misses some; the assay was immunoSEQ multiplex PCR. The data contain some 130,000 clones, around 78% of them seen just once; the ten biggest clones take up over 1.5%. Specimen: PBMCs. These receptors came from a woman aged 45-59 years in good health and CMV-seronegative. CDR3s include the opening cysteine and the closing phenylalanine or tryptophan. The D gene is left open where the match is weak. Part of the rows lack a size; the others show once, few, many or a class for expanded clones.

CDR3 protein	CDR3 DNA	D gene	clone size	V gene	J gene
CASSLGQGAAEAFF	TGTGCCAGCAGCTTAGGGCAGGGGGCCGCTGAAGCTTTCTTT	TRBD1	NA	TRBV7-9	TRBJ1-1
CASSKIRGPISAEAFF	TGTGCCAGCAGTAAAATAAGGGGGCCAATTTCGGCTGAAGCTTTCTTT	TRBD1	few	TRBV28	TRBJ1-1
CASRGQGVSFGYTF	TGTGCCAGCAGGGGACAGGGAGTTTCTTTTGGCTACACCTTC	TRBD1	few	TRBV27	TRBJ1-2
CASSLEWTENTEAFF	TGCGCCAGCAGCTTGGAATGGACAGAAAACACTGAAGCTTTCTTT	NA	NA	TRBV5-1	TRBJ1-1
CASSTSKTGSGANVLTF	TGTGCCAGCAGTACCTCAAAAACGGGCTCTGGGGCCAACGTCCTGACTTTC	NA	once	TRBV28	TRBJ2-6
CASSLEGALVNEQFF	TGTGCCAGCAGCTTAGAAGGGGCTTTAGTGAATGAGCAGTTCTTC	NA	NA	TRBV7-2	TRBJ2-1
CASGSDRIDRNEKLFF	TGTGCTAGTGGTTCGGACAGGATCGACCGGAATGAAAAACTGTTTTTT	TRBD1	NA	TRBV12-5	TRBJ1-4
CASSDDRGRTDTQYF	TGTGCCAGCAGTGATGACAGGGGGCGCACAGATACGCAGTATTTT	TRBD1	NA	TRBV25-1	TRBJ2-3
CASSPRGGSGSAYNEQFF	TGCGCCAGCAGCCCTCGTGGGGGAAGCGGGAGTGCGTACAATGAGCAGTTCTTC	TRBD2	few	TRBV4-3	TRBJ2-1
CAISAEGSYTF	TGTGCCATCAGTGCAGAGGGCTCCTACACCTTC	NA	NA	TRBV10-3	TRBJ1-2
CASSVEYVNTEAFF	TGTGCCAGCAGCGTAGAATATGTGAACACTGAAGCTTTCTTT	NA	few	TRBV9	TRBJ1-1
CASSLGLNNSPLHF	TGTGCCAGCAGCTTGGGGCTGAATAATTCACCCCTCCACTTT	NA	NA	TRBV5-4	TRBJ1-6
CSVSPGQGFRETQYF	TGCAGCGTATCCCCGGGACAGGGGTTCCGCGAGACCCAGTACTTC	TRBD1	NA	TRBV29-1	TRBJ2-5
CASSRRSGTSTNEQFF	TGTGCCAGCAGTCGTAGGTCCGGGACTAGCACCAATGAGCAGTTCTTC	TRBD2	few	TRBV9	TRBJ2-1
CASSLGGTGNTIYF	TGTGCTAGCAGCTTGGGGGGGACAGGAAACACCATATATTTT	NA	NA	TRBV7-7	TRBJ1-3
CASSRTGVDYGYTF	TGTGCCAGCAGCCGGACAGGGGTGGACTATGGCTACACCTTC	TRBD1	few	TRBV5-4	TRBJ1-2
CASSPGEAQHF	TGTGCCAGCAGTCCGGGGGAGGCCCAGCATTTT	NA	NA	TRBV28	TRBJ1-5
CAISGTGGGYEQYF	TGTGCCATCAGTGGGACAGGGGGCGGGTACGAGCAGTACTTC	TRBD1	once	TRBV10-3	TRBJ2-7